The present entry profiles one TCR beta chain with its context. This entry is derived from a study of blood T cell repertoires in COVID-19. The junction had 9 bases not matched to a gene; V was cut back by 3 bases and J by 4 bases. The CDR3 sequence is 15 residues long. From germline, CDR1 is SGHNT and CDR2 YYREEE (reference sequence). Produced via immunoSEQ multiplex PCR; TCRdb's table is partial and in-frame only. The sample shows 250,000 to 350,000 clones, 88% of them seen only once. This sequence was found in a man between 18 and 29 years old with active or convalescent COVID-19. The J gene is TRBJ1-1, the V gene TRBV5-4, with TRBD1 matching 7 bases. The specimen sequenced was peripheral blood. This chain's CDR3 is CASSYRWTGSTEAFF. DNA for the CDR3: TGTGCCAGCAGCTACAGATGGACAGGCTCCACTGAAGCTTTCTTT.